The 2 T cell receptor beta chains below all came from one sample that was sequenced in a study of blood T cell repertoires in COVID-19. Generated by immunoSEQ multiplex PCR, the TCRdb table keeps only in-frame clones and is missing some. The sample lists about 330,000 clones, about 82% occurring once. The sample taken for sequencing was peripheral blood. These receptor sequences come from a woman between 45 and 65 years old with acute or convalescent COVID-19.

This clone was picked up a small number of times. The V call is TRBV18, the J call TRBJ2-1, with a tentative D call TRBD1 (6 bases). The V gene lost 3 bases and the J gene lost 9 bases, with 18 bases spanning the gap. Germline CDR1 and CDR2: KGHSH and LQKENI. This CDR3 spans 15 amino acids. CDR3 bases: TGTGCCAGCTCACCGTCGCAGGGGCTACTGGTTGAGCAGTTCTTC. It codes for CASSPSQGLLVEQFF.

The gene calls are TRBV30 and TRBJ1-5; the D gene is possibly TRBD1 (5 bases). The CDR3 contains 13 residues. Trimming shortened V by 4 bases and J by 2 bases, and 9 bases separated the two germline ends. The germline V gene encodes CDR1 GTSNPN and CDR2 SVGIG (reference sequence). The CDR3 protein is CAWNRGGNQPQHF. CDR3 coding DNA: TGTGCCTGGAACCGGGGGGGCAATCAGCCCCAGCATTTT. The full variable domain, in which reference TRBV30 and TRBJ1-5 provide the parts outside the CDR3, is SQTIHQWPATLVQPVGSPLSLECTVEGTSNPNLYWYRQAAGRGLQLLFYSVGIGQISSEVPQNLSASRPQDRQFILSSKKLLLSDSGFYLCAWNRGGNQPQHFGDGTRLSIL.